Listed below are T cell receptor beta chains from one sample, sequenced in a study of T cells in localized non-small cell lung cancer. The table came from immunoSEQ multiplex PCR; TCRdb's copy has only in-frame clones and leaves some out. The data contain roughly 1,800 clones, 20% to 25% of them seen just once; the ten biggest clones take up more than 15%. The source was lung tumor tissue, collected before any cancer treatment. Receptors were obtained from a male donor at least 60 years old with stage II lung adenocarcinoma. The CDR3 runs from the conserved cysteine through the conserved F or W. A D gene is named only where the DNA matches it firmly. A row's size may be missing; if present it is once, few, many or a size class.

cdr3_aa | cdr3_nt | clone_size | j_call | v_call | d_call
CASSFSGLASYEQYF | TGTGCCAGCAGCTTCTCCGGACTAGCCTCCTACGAGCAGTACTTC | few | TRBJ2-7 | TRBV11-3 | TRBD2
CASSLATGATYEQYF | TGTGCCAGCAGCCTAGCGACGGGGGCTACCTACGAGCAGTACTTC | few | TRBJ2-7 | TRBV7-5 | .
CASSLVDRGGNIQYF | TGTGCCAGCAGCTTAGTCGACAGGGGAGGGAACATTCAGTACTTC | few | TRBJ2-4 | TRBV11-3 | .
CASSWEIYEQYF | TGTGCCAGCAGTTGGGAGATCTACGAGCAGTACTTC | few | TRBJ2-7 | TRBV6-8 | .
CATSRGGMGPSWTQYF | TGTGCCACCAGCAGAGGAGGGATGGGTCCATCGTGGACCCAGTACTTC | few | TRBJ2-5 | TRBV15 | .
CASSFSGGDTQYF | TGTGCCAGCAGTTTTAGCGGGGGGGATACGCAGTATTTT | large | TRBJ2-3 | TRBV6-8 | TRBD2
CASSLVGGAATEAFF | TGTGCCAGCAGCTTAGTGGGGGGAGCGGCCACTGAAGCTTTCTTT | medium-sized | TRBJ1-1 | TRBV11-3 | .
CAISELVSSSYNEQFF | TGTGCCATCAGTGAGTTAGTTTCCAGCTCCTACAATGAGCAGTTCTTC | . | TRBJ2-1 | TRBV10-3 | .
CASSFEGSKDTQYF | TGTGCCAGCAGTTTCGAGGGGAGCAAAGATACGCAGTATTTT | . | TRBJ2-3 | TRBV11-1 | .
CASSHFRGGDTNYGYTF | TGCGCCAGCAGCCACTTCAGAGGAGGGGATACTAACTATGGCTACACCTTC | few | TRBJ1-2 | TRBV4-1 | .
CASSLAPRGMGQPQHF | TGCGCCAGCAGCTTGGCCCCCAGGGGGATGGGCCAGCCCCAGCATTTT | . | TRBJ1-5 | TRBV5-1 | TRBD1
CASTSPAGLGINTF | TGTGCCAGCACTTCTCCCGCAGGTCTCGGTATTAACACCTTC | medium-sized | TRBJ1-2 | TRBV6-8 | .
CASSPRSDTEAFF | TGCGCCAGCAGCCCCCGAAGTGACACTGAAGCTTTCTTT | . | TRBJ1-1 | TRBV10-2 | .
CAWSGLQRGGRAKEQYF | TGTGCCTGGAGTGGACTGCAAAGAGGAGGGAGGGCCAAGGAGCAGTACTTC | . | TRBJ2-7 | TRBV30 | TRBD2
CASRATKGSVQETQYF | TGTGCCAGCAGGGCGACCAAAGGGTCGGTACAAGAGACCCAGTACTTC | few | TRBJ2-5 | TRBV6-8 | .
CASRTPSGRVSGELFF | TGTGCCAGCAGAACCCCTAGCGGGAGAGTCAGCGGGGAGCTGTTTTTT | . | TRBJ2-2 | TRBV6-8 | TRBD2
CASSPEGEVYEQYF | TGCGCCAGCAGCCCAGAAGGGGAAGTCTACGAGCAGTACTTC | large | TRBJ2-7 | TRBV5-1 | .